A single sample is the source of the 5 T cell receptor beta chains below, sequenced in a study of Ad26.COV2.S vaccination and SARS-CoV-2 variants. Assay: immunoSEQ multiplex PCR; the TCRdb copy retains only in-frame clones and omits some. The table includes hundreds of thousands of clones, 75% to 90% detected once. Sample treatment: roughly 18 received Ad26.COV2.S at low or high dose, single or two shots; a few received placebo; per-sample allocation not given. Day 63 following the first vaccine or placebo injection was when the samples were taken. The source material was peripheral blood, sampled in a trial of Ad26.COV2.S vaccine versus placebo. These receptors all stem from a person aged 18 to 65 who received the Ad26.COV2.S COVID-19 vaccine or a placebo.

This clone has at least ten counts. The chain joins TRBV6-1 to TRBJ2-2, with D hard to call. Germline assignment: CDR1 MNHNS and CDR2 SASEGT. The CDR3 has 16 amino acids. V was trimmed by 0 bases and J by 4 bases, leaving 12 bases between them. The CDR3 DNA follows: TGTGCCAGCAGTGAAGCGTTTGGGTCCTCCACCGGGGAGCTGTTTTTT. This codes for CASSEAFGSSTGELFF.

V gene TRBV18 combines with J gene TRBJ1-5; D is uncertain. The length of the CDR3 is 13 residues. CDR1 KGHSH and CDR2 LQKENI come from the germline V gene. Deletions cut 5 bases from V and 5 bases from J, with 10 bases between. The CDR3 sequence: CASSIMWDQPQHF. The CDR3 nucleotides read TGTGCCAGCTCAATTATGTGGGATCAGCCCCAGCATTTT.

The rearrangement links TRBV28 to TRBJ2-2; weak D call: TRBD1 (5 bases). The CDR3 is made up of 15 amino acids. The ends were cut back, 7 bases at V and 6 bases at J, with 18 bases in the middle. From germline, CDR1 is MDHEN and CDR2 SYDVKM. This CDR3 is CASNTPGIGAGELFF. Written as DNA, the CDR3 is TGTGCCAGCAATACCCCAGGGATTGGAGCCGGGGAGCTGTTTTTT.

CDR3 DNA sequence: TGTGCCAGCAGCTGGGAAGATTATAGCAATCAGCCCCAGCATTTT. Protein product: CASSWEDYSNQPQHF. The chain couples TRBV7-2 to TRBJ1-5, with unresolved D. The CDR3 sequence is 15 residues long. CDR1 is SGHTA and CDR2 is FQGNSA in the germline V gene. Trimming cost V 4 bases and J 0 bases, with 10 bases left between them.

The V call is TRBV18, the J call TRBJ1-5; TRBD1 matches 8 bases. CDR3 length: 15 residues. Per the germline V gene, CDR1 is KGHSH and CDR2 is LQKENI. V lost 2 bases, J lost 5 bases, and 5 bases stayed unmatched. CDR3 nucleotide sequence: TGTGCCAGCTCACCAGCAGCAGGGGGCGATCAGCCCCAGCATTTT. Amino acid sequence: CASSPAAGGDQPQHF.